The next 5 T cell receptor beta chains were all read from a single sample in a study of identical twins. MiXCR was run by TCRdb on the 5' RACE reads, yielding one entry per CDR3 protein. The table shows 450,000 to 650,000 distinct CDR3 sequences, with roughly 9.5% occurring only once. This sample was also put to use in a study of yellow fever vaccine responses in identical twins.

The sample was PBMCs. The receptor set was obtained from a woman between 18 and 30 years old in good health.

In its sample, this clonotype was seen many times. The rearrangement uses TRBV5-1 and TRBJ2-1, with D hard to call. Trimming removed 0 bases from V and 2 bases from J, with 9 bases in between. The CDR3 length is 15 residues. The germline CDR1 and CDR2 sequences are SGHRS and YFSETQ. Written as DNA, the CDR3 is TGCGCCAGCAGCTTGGTGGCTAGTGCCTACAATGAGCAGTTCTTC. Translating it yields CASSLVASAYNEQFF.

V gene TRBV9 combines with J gene TRBJ2-7; 11 bases map to TRBD2. This CDR3 comprises 16 residues. The ends lost 3 bases at V and 4 bases at J; junction bases unmatched: 9. Germline V lookup: CDR1 SGDLS, CDR2 YYNGEE. DNA for the CDR3: TGTGCCAGCAGCGCCGGGGGACTAGCGGCAGTTTACGAGCAGTACTTC. It specifies CASSAGGLAAVYEQYF.

A remark on this clonotype: Given a much more abundant clone one base away, this may be a read error. The genes are TRBV15 and TRBJ2-2; the D is unclear. V gave up 1 base and J gave up 7 bases, with 13 bases separating them. This CDR3 comprises 15 residues. Germline CDR1 and CDR2: LNHNV and YYDKDF (reference sequence). CDR3 DNA: TGTGCCACCAGCAGAGGTCTTGGTGGGAACGGGGAGCTGTTTTTT. Its translation is CATSRGLGGNGELFF.

This clonotype appeared many times. The V gene is TRBV27, the J gene TRBJ2-1, with 7 bases lining up with TRBD1. Germline trimming cut 10 bases from V and 8 bases from J; bases unmatched to any gene: 11. The CDR3 covers 13 residues. CDR1 and CDR2 from the germline V gene are MNHEY and SMNVEV (reference sequence). The CDR3: CAINDRVTDEQFF. The CDR3, as DNA: TGTGCCATCAATGACAGGGTGACCGATGAGCAGTTCTTC.

This chain links TRBV28 with TRBJ2-7, with 8 bases that match TRBD1. From germline, CDR1 is MDHEN and CDR2 SYDVKM. V lost 6 bases and J lost 4; bases outside the gene matches: 14. This CDR3 region has 16 residues. CDR3 region: CASSLSQGAIGYEQYF. CDR3 bases: TGTGCCAGCAGCCTGTCCCAGGGGGCTATTGGTTACGAGCAGTACTTC. The whole variable domain, filled in from reference TRBV28 and TRBJ2-7, reads DVKVTQSSRYLVKRTGEKVFLECVQDMDHENMFWYRQDPGLGLRLIYFSYDVKMKEKGDIPEGYSVSREKKERFSLILESASTNQTSMYLCASSLSQGAIGYEQYFGPGTRLTVT.